The clone carrying this T cell receptor (beta chain) is a singleton in its sample. Repertoires were generated with immunoSEQ multiplex PCR, while TCRdb's copy carries only in-frame clones and drops some. Among about 350,000 clones listed, roughly 86% were seen once. The CDR3 loop spans 16 amino acids. V lost 0 bases and J lost 11, with 22 bases in between. Looked up from germline, CDR1 is LGHDT and CDR2 is YNNKEL (reference sequence). The sample belongs to a study of blood T cell repertoires in COVID-19. Cohort allocation depended upon clinical history that participants reported. Exposed volunteers were people who met a COVID-19 case within 2 weeks before study entry.

This receptor was identified in a woman aged 25-40 years who had been exposed to COVID-19. The J gene is TRBJ1-1, the V gene TRBV3-1 (or the pseudogene TRBV3-2); TRBD1 might be the D (5 bases). Sequencing was done on a sample of PBMCs or T cells enriched from blood (not recorded which). The CDR3 DNA reads as TGTGCCAGCAGCCAAGAAATCGGCCATCCTGGGCGGGACGCTTTCTTT. The encoded protein is CASSQEIGHPGRDAFF.